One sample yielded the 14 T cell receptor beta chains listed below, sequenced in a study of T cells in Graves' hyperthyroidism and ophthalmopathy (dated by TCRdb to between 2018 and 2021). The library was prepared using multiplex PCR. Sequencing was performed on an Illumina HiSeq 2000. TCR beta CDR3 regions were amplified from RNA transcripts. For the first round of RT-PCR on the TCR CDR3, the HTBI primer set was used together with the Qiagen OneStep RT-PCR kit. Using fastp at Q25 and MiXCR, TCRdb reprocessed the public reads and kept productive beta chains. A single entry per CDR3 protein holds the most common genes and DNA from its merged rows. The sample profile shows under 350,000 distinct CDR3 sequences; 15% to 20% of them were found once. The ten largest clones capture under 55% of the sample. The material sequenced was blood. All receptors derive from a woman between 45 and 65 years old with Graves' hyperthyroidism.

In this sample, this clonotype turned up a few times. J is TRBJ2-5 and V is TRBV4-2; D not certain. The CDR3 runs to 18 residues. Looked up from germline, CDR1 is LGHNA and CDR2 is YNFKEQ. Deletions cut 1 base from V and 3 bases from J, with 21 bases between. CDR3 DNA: TGTGCCAGCAGCCAAGGAATCGCCGCCGGAAGTTTAAAAGAGACCCAGTACTTC. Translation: CASSQGIAAGSLKETQYF.

The CDR3 bases are TGTGCCAGCAGCTGCGTACCCTGGGTGAGCACTGAAGCTTTCTTT. This sequence encodes CASSCVPWVSTEAFF. The chain has TRBV28 and TRBJ1-1, with D uncertain. Between the trimmed V and J ends, which lost 6 bases and 4 bases, there was a span of 18 bases. CDR1 MDHEN and CDR2 SYDVKM come from the germline V gene. There are 15 residues in the CDR3.

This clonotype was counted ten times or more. CDR3: CASSEGWGLAGVFEQFF. The CDR3 region has the DNA TGTGCCAGCAGTGAAGGTTGGGGACTAGCGGGAGTTTTTGAGCAGTTCTTC. The chain recombines TRBV2 with TRBJ2-1, with 14 nucleotides matching TRBD2. Per germline, CDR1 SNHLY and CDR2 FYNNEI. This CDR3 has 17 residues. Trimming cost V 1 base and J 9 bases; bases outside gene matches: 8. Based on the CDR3 plus reference TRBV2 and TRBJ2-1, the full variable domain is EPEVTQTPSHQVTQMGQEVILRCVPISNHLYFYWYRQILGQKVEFLVSFYNNEISEKSEIFDDQFSVERPDGSNFTLKIRSTKLEDSAMYFCASSEGWGLAGVFEQFFGPGTRLTVL.

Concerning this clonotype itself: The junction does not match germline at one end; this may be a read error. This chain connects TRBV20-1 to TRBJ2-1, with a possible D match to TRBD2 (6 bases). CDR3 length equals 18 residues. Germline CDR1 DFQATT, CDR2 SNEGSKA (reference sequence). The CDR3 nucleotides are TGCAGTGCTAGAGCGGCTCTTCTGGGAGGCCACGATTACAATGGGCAGTTCTTC. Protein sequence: CSARAALLGGHDYNGQFF.

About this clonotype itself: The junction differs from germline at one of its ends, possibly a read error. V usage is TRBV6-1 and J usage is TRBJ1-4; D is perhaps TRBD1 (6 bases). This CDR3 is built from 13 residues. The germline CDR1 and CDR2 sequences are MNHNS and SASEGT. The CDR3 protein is CGSKTQGLEKLFF. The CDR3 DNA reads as TGTGGCAGCAAAACCCAGGGGTTAGAAAAACTGTTTTTT.

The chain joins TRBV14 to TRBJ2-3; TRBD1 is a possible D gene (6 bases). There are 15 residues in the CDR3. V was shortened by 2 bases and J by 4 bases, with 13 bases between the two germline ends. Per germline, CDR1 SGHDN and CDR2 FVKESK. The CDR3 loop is CASSQWQGTPDTQYF. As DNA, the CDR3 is TGTGCCAGCAGCCAATGGCAGGGGACACCAGATACGCAGTATTTT.

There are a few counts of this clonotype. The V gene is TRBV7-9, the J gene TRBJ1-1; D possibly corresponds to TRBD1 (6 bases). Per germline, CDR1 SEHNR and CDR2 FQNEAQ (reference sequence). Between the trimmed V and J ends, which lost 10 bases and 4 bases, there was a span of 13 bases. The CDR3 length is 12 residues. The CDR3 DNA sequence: TGTGCCACTCACGAGGGGGGCACTGAAGCTTTCTTT. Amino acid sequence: CATHEGGTEAFF.

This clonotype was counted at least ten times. For the CDR3, the DNA is TGTGCCAGCAGTTCGGACTGGTCGGGTACGCAGTATTTT. Translating it yields CASSSDWSGTQYF. V gene TRBV28 combines with J gene TRBJ2-3; D may be TRBD2 (5 bases). Germline CDR1 is MDHEN and CDR2 is SYDVKM. CDR3 length equals 13 residues. Deletions cut 4 bases from V and 8 bases from J, with 13 bases between.

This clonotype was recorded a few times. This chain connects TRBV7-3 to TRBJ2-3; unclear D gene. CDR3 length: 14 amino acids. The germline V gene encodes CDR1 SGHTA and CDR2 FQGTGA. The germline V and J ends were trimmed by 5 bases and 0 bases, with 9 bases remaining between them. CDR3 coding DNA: TGTGCCAGCAGCATGGACCCAAGCACAGATACGCAGTATTTT. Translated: CASSMDPSTDTQYF.

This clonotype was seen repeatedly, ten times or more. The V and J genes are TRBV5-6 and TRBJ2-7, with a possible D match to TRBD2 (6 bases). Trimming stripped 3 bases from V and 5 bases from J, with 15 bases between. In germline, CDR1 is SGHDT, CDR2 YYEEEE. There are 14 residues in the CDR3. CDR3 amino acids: CASSYGAGGNEQYF. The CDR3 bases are TGTGCCAGCAGCTACGGAGCAGGAGGGAACGAGCAGTACTTC.

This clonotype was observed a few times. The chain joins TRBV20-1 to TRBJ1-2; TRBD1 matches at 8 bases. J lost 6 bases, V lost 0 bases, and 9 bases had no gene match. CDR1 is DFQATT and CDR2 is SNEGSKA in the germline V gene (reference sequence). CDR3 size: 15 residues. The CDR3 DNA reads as TGCAGTGCTAGAGACAGACAGGGGATGACGGATGGCTACACCTTC. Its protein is CSARDRQGMTDGYTF.

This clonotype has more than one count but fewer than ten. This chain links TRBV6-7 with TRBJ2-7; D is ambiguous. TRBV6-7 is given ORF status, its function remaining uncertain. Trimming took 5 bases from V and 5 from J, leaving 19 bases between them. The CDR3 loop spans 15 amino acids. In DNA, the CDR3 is TGTGCCAGCAGTAGATTGCTGCGGCGACCCGACGAGCAGTACGTC. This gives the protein CASSRLLRRPDEQYV.

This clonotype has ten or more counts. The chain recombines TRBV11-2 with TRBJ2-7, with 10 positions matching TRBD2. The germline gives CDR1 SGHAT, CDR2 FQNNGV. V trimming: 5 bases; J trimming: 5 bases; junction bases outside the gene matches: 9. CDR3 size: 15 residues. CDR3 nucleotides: TGTGCCAGCAGCCCCTCTAGCGGGAGATTAGACGAGCAGTACTTC. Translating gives CASSPSSGRLDEQYF.

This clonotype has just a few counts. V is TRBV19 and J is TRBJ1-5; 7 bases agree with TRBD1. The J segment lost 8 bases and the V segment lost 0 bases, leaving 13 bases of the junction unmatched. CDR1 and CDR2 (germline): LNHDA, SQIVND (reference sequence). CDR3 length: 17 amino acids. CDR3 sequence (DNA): TGTGCCAGTAGTATAGATCCTAACCGACAGGGTGAAGAGCCCCAGCATTTT. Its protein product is CASSIDPNRQGEEPQHF.